The 32 T cell receptor beta chains listed next were all sequenced from one sample in a study of identical twins. TCRdb processed the 5' RACE reads anew with MiXCR; each CDR3 protein has one entry. In the table there are 1.5 million to 2 million distinct CDR3 sequences, roughly 35% of which are singletons. What was sequenced was cord blood. Source of these receptors: a newborn girl in good health.

This chain joins TRBV5-1 and TRBJ1-1; D is uncertain. Germline V gene lookup returns CDR1 SGHRS and CDR2 YFSETQ. The ends were cut back, 0 bases at V and 0 bases at J, with 6 bases in the middle. The CDR3 has 14 residues. CDR3 sequence reads: CASSLDIMNTEAFF. The CDR3 nucleotides are TGCGCCAGCAGCTTGGACATTATGAACACTGAAGCTTTCTTT.

This CDR3 reads CASSLPPGTGGGEQFF. The CDR3, as DNA: TGTGCCAGCAGTTTACCACCCGGGACAGGGGGCGGGGAGCAGTTCTTC. This chain connects TRBV28 to TRBJ2-1; TRBD1 agrees at 12 bases. Per the germline V gene, CDR1 is MDHEN and CDR2 is SYDVKM. V lost 2 bases to trimming and J lost 10 bases; unmatched junction nucleotides: 9. This CDR3 spans 16 amino acids.

This clonotype has more than one count but fewer than ten. V gene TRBV12-3 or TRBV12-4 combines with J gene TRBJ1-5; TRBD1 aligns across 11 bases. J gave up 4 bases and V 5 bases, and 13 bases lay outside the gene matches. CDR3 length: 18 amino acids. CDR3 region: CASSPGQGALRGNQPQHF. For the CDR3, the DNA is TGTGCCAGCAGTCCCGGACAGGGGGCCCTTAGGGGTAATCAGCCCCAGCATTTT.

This chain uses TRBV25-1 with TRBJ2-7; D gene unclear. The CDR3 runs to 15 residues. CDR1 MGHDK and CDR2 SYGVNS come from the germline V gene. The V end was cut by 7 bases, the J end by 7 bases, with 23 bases between. CDR3 DNA: TGTGCCAGCATCAACAGTGAGAGCTCCTACAATGAGCAGTACTTC. Its protein product is CASINSESSYNEQYF.

The chain links TRBV5-1 to TRBJ2-3, with 10 bases matching TRBD2. With 6 bases clipped from V and 8 bases from J, the junction kept 15 bases outside the gene matches. The CDR3 has 16 residues. Germline assignment: CDR1 SGHRS and CDR2 YFSETQ. As DNA, the CDR3 is TGCGCCAGCACCCTGAGTCCAGCGGGAGGGACCGGTACGCAGTATTTT. Amino acids: CASTLSPAGGTGTQYF.

This clonotype occurred a few times. The chain carries TRBV12-3 or TRBV12-4 and TRBJ2-1; D gene unclear. This CDR3 comprises 16 residues. The germline V and J ends were trimmed by 1 base and 0 bases, with 10 bases remaining between them. CDR3 DNA: TGTGCCAGCAGTTTAGGGCTTTTGGCCTCCTACAATGAGCAGTTCTTC. Protein: CASSLGLLASYNEQFF.

Only a few counts were recorded for this clonotype. The chain joins TRBV7-9 to TRBJ2-5, with D perhaps TRBD1 (6 bases). The CDR3 runs to 14 residues. Deletions cut 2 bases from V and 2 bases from J, with 9 bases between. The V gene's germline CDR1 is SEHNR and CDR2 FQNEAQ (reference sequence). CDR3 in DNA: TGTGCCAGCAGCTTACAAGACAGGCAAGAGACCCAGTACTTC. It translates to CASSLQDRQETQYF.

This clonotype was observed a handful of times. J is TRBJ1-1 and V is TRBV19; D not resolved. Germline CDR1 and CDR2: LNHDA and SQIVND (reference sequence). The CDR3 length is 15 residues. The V gene lost 2 bases and the J gene lost 6 bases, with 16 bases spanning the gap. CDR3 sequence reads: CASSIIPTGSAEAFF. CDR3 bases: TGTGCCAGTAGTATAATCCCGACGGGGTCGGCTGAAGCTTTCTTT. The complete variable domain, with remaining parts taken from reference TRBV19 and TRBJ1-1, reads DGGITQSPKYLFRKEGQNVTLSCEQNLNHDAMYWYRQDPGQGLRLIYYSQIVNDFQKGDIAEGYSVSREKKESFPLTVTSAQKNPTAFYLCASSIIPTGSAEAFFGQGTRLTVV.

V gene TRBV25-1 combines with J gene TRBJ1-1; no clear D gene. The CDR3 runs to 13 residues. The V gene lost 6 bases and the J gene lost 1 base, with 9 bases spanning the gap. Germline CDR1 and CDR2: MGHDK and SYGVNS. This CDR3 reads CASSENSNTEAFF. DNA for the CDR3: TGTGCCAGCAGCGAAAACTCGAACACTGAAGCTTTCTTT. The variable domain in full, with the rest retrieved from reference TRBV25-1 and TRBJ1-1, is EADIYQTPRYLVIGTGKKITLECSQTMGHDKMYWYQQDPGMELHLIHYSYGVNSTEKGDLSSESTVSRIRTEHFPLTLESARPSHTSQYLCASSENSNTEAFFGQGTRLTVV.

CDR3 nucleotide sequence: TGTGCCAGCACGTCTAGCGGGGAGCAGTACTTC. The encoded protein is CASTSSGEQYF. The V call is TRBV6-6, the J call TRBJ2-5; 9 positions match TRBD2. V shed 7 bases and J 11 bases; nucleotides not matched to a gene: 5. The CDR3 is made up of 11 amino acids. The germline V gene encodes CDR1 MNHNY and CDR2 SVGAGI (reference sequence).

This clonotype was detected only a few times. V and J are TRBV7-9 and TRBJ1-1; D gene ambiguous. Germline loops: CDR1 SEHNR, CDR2 FQNEAQ (reference sequence). With 1 base removed from V and 5 bases from J, the gap between germline ends came to 23 bases. The CDR3 sequence is 18 residues long. DNA for the CDR3: TGTGCCAGCAGCTTAGGGGAAGGAGATGGGCCCCGTGGGACTGAAGCTTTCTTT. Translation: CASSLGEGDGPRGTEAFF.

This chain joins TRBV6-1 and TRBJ2-5; D remains ambiguous. Germline assignment: CDR1 MNHNS and CDR2 SASEGT. The CDR3 is 15 amino acids. V was cut by 0 bases and J by 2 bases, with 10 bases left in between. CDR3 residues: CASSEARWSQETQYF. CDR3 in DNA: TGTGCCAGCAGTGAAGCCCGCTGGTCTCAAGAGACCCAGTACTTC.

This rearrangement joins TRBV5-1 to TRBJ1-4; D is possibly TRBD1 (6 bases). CDR1 SGHRS and CDR2 YFSETQ come from the germline V gene. The CDR3 consists of 14 residues. The germline V and J ends were trimmed by 7 bases and 5 bases, with 15 bases remaining between them. The CDR3 sequence is CASALRQGNEKLFF. CDR3 sequence (DNA): TGCGCCAGCGCTCTAAGGCAGGGGAATGAAAAACTGTTTTTT.

This chain links TRBV29-1 with TRBJ2-1; D is ambiguous. The CDR3 contains 11 residues. V was trimmed by 8 bases and J by 3 bases, leaving 8 bases between them. Germline lookup yields CDR1 SQVTM and CDR2 ANQGSEA. CDR3 region: CSPSIYNEQFF. Written as DNA, the CDR3 is TGCAGCCCCAGTATCTACAATGAGCAGTTCTTC.

This chain uses TRBV11-2 with TRBJ1-2, with a possible D match to TRBD1 (5 bases). Germline V gives CDR1 SGHAT, CDR2 FQNNGV. The V and J ends lost 0 bases and 4 bases respectively, with 12 bases between them. The CDR3 consists of 15 residues. Written as DNA, the CDR3 is TGTGCCAGCAGCTTAGAAGGACCGGGGGGCTATGGCTACACCTTC. Translation: CASSLEGPGGYGYTF.

This clonotype was counted many times. V usage is TRBV20-1 and J usage is TRBJ2-3; 10 nucleotides align to TRBD2. The trim removed 2 bases at V and 4 bases at J, leaving 6 bases unmatched. The CDR3 sequence is 15 residues long. From germline, CDR1 is DFQATT and CDR2 SNEGSKA (reference sequence). The chain's CDR3 is CSARRAGGPSDTQYF. CDR3 sequence (DNA): TGCAGTGCTAGAAGAGCGGGGGGGCCTTCAGATACGCAGTATTTT.

This clonotype has a handful of counts. The chain recombines TRBV28 with TRBJ2-5; 9 bases match TRBD2. Germline V gives CDR1 MDHEN, CDR2 SYDVKM. Trimming cost V 4 bases and J 0 bases; bases outside gene matches: 6. The CDR3 runs 16 residues. CDR3 in DNA: TGTGCCAGCAGTTCCCGACTAGCGGATCACCAAGAGACCCAGTACTTC. Translated: CASSSRLADHQETQYF.

This chain connects TRBV7-2 to TRBJ2-1; TRBD2 aligns across 9 bases. The CDR3 has 17 residues. In germline, CDR1 is SGHTA, CDR2 FQGNSA. V dropped 1 base and J dropped 8; count of bases not matched to a gene: 12. CDR3 in amino acids: CASSLVATSGRRHEQFF. CDR3 bases: TGTGCCAGCAGCTTAGTAGCGACTAGCGGCAGACGGCATGAGCAGTTCTTC.

J is TRBJ2-1 and V is TRBV24-1; D perhaps matches TRBD2 (7 bases). Germline CDR1 is KGHDR and CDR2 is SFDVKD. The CDR3 is made up of 17 amino acids. V dropped 1 base and J dropped 2 bases, with 14 bases sitting between them. CDR3 in DNA: TGTGCCACCAGTGATTTCGCTGGGGGGGCGGCCTACAATGAGCAGTTCTTC. As protein: CATSDFAGGAAYNEQFF.

The sample holds a few counts of this clonotype. The chain joins TRBV5-6 to TRBJ2-1; 9 bases line up with TRBD1. The CDR3 totals 13 residues. Germline loops: CDR1 SGHDT, CDR2 YYEEEE. The V gene end was trimmed by 3 bases and the J gene end by 8 bases; junction bases not matched to a gene: 3. The CDR3 reads CASSWDRVDEQFF. The CDR3 bases are TGTGCCAGCAGCTGGGACAGGGTGGATGAGCAGTTCTTC.

This clonotype was counted a single time. The CDR3 DNA follows: TGCGCCAGCAGCTTGGTAGGGATTGGGGAGACCCAGTACTTC. Its translation: CASSLVGIGETQYF. The V gene is TRBV5-1, the J gene TRBJ2-5; unclear D gene. The CDR3 is made up of 14 amino acids. CDR1 and CDR2 (germline): SGHRS, YFSETQ. Trimming shortened V by 0 bases and J by 5 bases, and 11 bases separated the two germline ends.

A note on this clonotype: One end of the junction fails to match germline, which may point to a read error. This sequence joins TRBV7-2 and TRBJ2-1; D not certain. The germline gives CDR1 SGHTA, CDR2 FQGNSA. This CDR3 is 13 amino acids long. The DNA of the CDR3 is TGCGCCAGCAGCCTGGCATGGCTAAATGAGCAGTTCTTC. This encodes CASSLAWLNEQFF.

This clonotype was counted only a few times. This rearrangement joins TRBV7-2 to TRBJ2-5; D unresolved. The CDR3 is 14 residues long. The ends were cut back, 4 bases at V and 3 bases at J, with 12 bases in the middle. Germline V lookup: CDR1 SGHTA, CDR2 FQGNSA. The CDR3 nucleotides read TGTGCCAGCAGCTACTTAGGTAGTAAAGAGACCCAGTACTTC. This translates into CASSYLGSKETQYF.

This clonotype was seen more than once but under ten times. V gene TRBV20-1 combines with J gene TRBJ2-1; tentative D call: TRBD2 (6 bases). The CDR3 runs to 13 residues. The V gene's germline CDR1 is DFQATT and CDR2 SNEGSKA (reference sequence). Between the trimmed V and J ends, which lost 4 bases and 9 bases, there was a span of 16 bases. As DNA, the CDR3 is TGCAGTGCTACCACCCCAAATAGCGGTGAGCAGTTCTTC. Protein product: CSATTPNSGEQFF.

V is TRBV9 and J is TRBJ2-3; D perhaps matches TRBD1 (5 bases). Germline CDR1 SGDLS, CDR2 YYNGEE. V was trimmed by 0 bases and J by 2 bases, leaving 13 bases between them. The length of the CDR3 is 16 residues. In nucleotides, the CDR3 is TGTGCCAGCAGCGTAGGGACACAACTTCCCACAGATACGCAGTATTTT. It is translated as CASSVGTQLPTDTQYF.

This sequence joins TRBV7-9 and TRBJ2-1; D is unresolved. The CDR3 runs 14 residues. Germline values: CDR1 SEHNR, CDR2 FQNEAQ (reference sequence). V was shortened by 4 bases and J by 7 bases, with 14 bases between the two germline ends. In DNA, the CDR3 is TGTGCCAGCAGCTCCATCCGGGTCAAAAATGAGCAGTTCTTC. Amino acids: CASSSIRVKNEQFF.

This clonotype appeared a few times. A much larger clone differs by one base, so this may be a read error. This chain joins TRBV10-3 and TRBJ2-1; tentative D call: TRBD1 (5 bases). This CDR3 is built from 14 residues. The germline V gene encodes CDR1 ENHRY and CDR2 SYGVKD. The V and J ends lost 0 bases and 10 bases respectively, with 13 bases between them. The CDR3 nucleotides read TGTGCCATCAGTGAGTCGAGTAATAGGGGCGAGCAGTTCTTC. This translates into CAISESSNRGEQFF.

The CDR3 DNA reads as TGTGCCAGCAGTCCCCGGGACAGGTACTATGGCTACACCTTC. This encodes CASSPRDRYYGYTF. J is TRBJ1-2 and V is TRBV27, with TRBD1 identical over 8 bases. Germline CDR1 reads MNHEY; CDR2 reads SMNVEV (reference sequence). CDR3 size: 14 residues. The V gene end was trimmed by 5 bases and the J gene end by 3 bases; junction bases not matched to a gene: 5.

In its sample, this clonotype was seen a few times. This chain connects TRBV4-1 to TRBJ2-7; 10 bases map to TRBD2. J was trimmed by 4 bases and V by 1 base; bases with no gene match: 7. The CDR3 contains 16 residues. Germline V gives CDR1 MGHRA, CDR2 YSYEKL. CDR3 protein: CASSQGLAGTTYEQYF. Here the CDR3 DNA reads TGCGCCAGCAGCCAAGGACTAGCGGGTACAACGTACGAGCAGTACTTC.

This clonotype turned up a few times. This chain uses TRBV20-1 with TRBJ2-5; possible D gene TRBD2, 5 bases. Per the germline V gene, CDR1 is DFQATT and CDR2 is SNEGSKA (reference sequence). The CDR3 sequence is 13 residues long. Trimming took 5 bases from V and 3 from J, leaving 13 bases between them. CDR3 nucleotide sequence: TGCAGTGCTTGTAACAGAGGGAAAGAGACCCAGTACTTC. This codes for CSACNRGKETQYF.

This clonotype appeared a few times. J is TRBJ2-1 and V is TRBV7-2; D gene unclear. Germline loops: CDR1 SGHTA, CDR2 FQGNSA. Between the trimmed V and J ends, which lost 0 bases and 8 bases, there was a span of 11 bases. CDR3 length: 14 residues. CDR3 residues: CASSLAALRDEQFF. The CDR3 DNA is TGTGCCAGCAGCTTAGCGGCCCTCAGAGATGAGCAGTTCTTC.

This clonotype was counted only a few times. The chain joins TRBV20-1 to TRBJ2-4; the D gene is possibly TRBD2 (6 bases). CDR3 length: 10 amino acids. CDR1 is DFQATT and CDR2 is SNEGSKA in the germline V gene (reference sequence). Here the CDR3 reads CNAGPVDQYF. CDR3 DNA sequence: TGCAACGCGGGGCCGGTCGATCAGTACTTC.